One and the same sample provided the 2 T cell receptor beta chains below, sequenced in a study of T-cell memory formation after mild COVID-19. TCRdb re-analysed the 5' RACE reads in MiXCR, keeping a single row per CDR3 protein. Altogether about 210,000 distinct CDR3 sequences are present, 27% being singletons, with the ten largest covering over 10%. The sequenced sample was PBMCs or a T cell subset sorted from them (not recorded which). These receptors were obtained from an adult woman who had mild COVID-19 (a few samples of this study predate the infection). Cell type and time point are not known.

The J gene is TRBJ2-1, the V gene TRBV18, with D unclear. The length of the CDR3 is 16 residues. V was shortened by 3 bases and J by 9 bases, with 21 bases between the two germline ends. Germline V CDR1 and CDR2: KGHSH, LQKENI. CDR3 nucleotide sequence: TGTGCCAGCTCACCCCACGGAATGGGATCACAAGGTGAGCAGTTCTTC. This encodes CASSPHGMGSQGEQFF.

This clonotype was counted only a few times. A much more abundant neighbour one base away suggests this may be a read error. The CDR3 sequence: CASSVVTDTQYF. CDR3 in DNA: TGTGCCAGCAGCGTAGTAACAGATACGCAGTATTTT. V usage is TRBV9 and J usage is TRBJ2-3; D not resolved. Trimming pared 0 bases from V and 3 bases from J, leaving 2 bases between. The V gene's germline CDR1 is SGDLS and CDR2 YYNGEE. The CDR3 runs 12 residues.